This T cell receptor (beta chain) was obtained from a study of OX40 agonist ivuxolimab in advanced cancers. Using immunoSEQ multiplex PCR, the repertoire was profiled, and TCRdb retains in-frame clones only, with some absent. The data show around 62,000 clones, 65% to 85% seen once. The specimen comprised CD4+ or CD8+ T cells sorted from blood, sampled in a trial of the OX40 agonist ivuxolimab. The source is an adult with an advanced solid tumor such as melanoma, head and neck, liver or kidney cancer.

The CDR3 sequence: CASRRTGPYEQYF. The CDR3 DNA sequence: TGTGCCAGCAGGAGGACTGGTCCCTACGAGCAGTACTTC. This chain joins TRBV6-1 and TRBJ2-7, with D perhaps TRBD2 (5 bases). The CDR3 runs 13 residues. CDR1 is MNHNS and CDR2 is SASEGT in the germline V gene. The ends were cut back, 6 bases at V and 2 bases at J, with 11 bases in the middle.